These 7 T cell receptor beta chains were all obtained from the same sample, sequenced in a study of blood T cell repertoires in COVID-19. Some clones are missing from TCRdb's copy, which holds only in-frame ones; the method was immunoSEQ multiplex PCR. Of roughly 280,000 clones in the sample, 87% were seen once. The sample comprised peripheral blood. The receptors were sampled from a woman aged 45-65 years who had recovered from COVID-19.

The rearrangement joins TRBV18 to TRBJ2-7; 7 positions match TRBD1. V was clipped by 3 bases and J by 5 bases; unmatched bases: 10. Germline V gene lookup returns CDR1 KGHSH and CDR2 LQKENI. This CDR3 has 15 residues. The CDR3 DNA sequence: TGTGCCAGCTCACCCCTGGGAGACAGGGTCCACGAGCAGTACTTC. Translating it yields CASSPLGDRVHEQYF.

This clone was seen more than once but under ten times. V and J are TRBV9 and TRBJ1-6; 9 bases are a match to TRBD1. The germline CDR1 and CDR2 sequences are SGDLS and YYNGEE. CDR3 length equals 15 residues. V lost 4 bases to trimming and J lost 10 bases; unmatched junction nucleotides: 9. CDR3 residues: CASSPQGTGISPLHF. CDR3 coding DNA: TGTGCCAGCAGCCCACAGGGGACAGGGATATCACCCCTCCACTTT.

The chain is built from TRBV7-9 and TRBJ1-3; D gene unclear. CDR3 length: 15 amino acids. The V end lost 2 bases, the J end lost 0 bases, and 8 bases lay between the germline ends. Germline-derived CDR1 and CDR2 are SEHNR and FQNEAQ (reference sequence). The CDR3 region has the DNA TGTGCCAGCAGCTTATTGAGGAGCTCTGGAAACACCATATATTTT. The encoded protein is CASSLLRSSGNTIYF.

This sequence joins TRBV5-1 and TRBJ1-1; D is unresolved. Looked up from germline, CDR1 is SGHRS and CDR2 is YFSETQ. The V gene lost 6 bases and the J gene lost 5 bases, with 14 bases spanning the gap. This CDR3 comprises 13 residues. This chain's CDR3 is CASTMKGGTEAFF. The CDR3 DNA follows: TGCGCCAGCACAATGAAAGGAGGGACTGAAGCTTTCTTT.

V is TRBV7-4 and J is TRBJ1-3, with D possibly being TRBD1 (5 bases). V was shortened by 1 base and J by 4 bases, with 8 bases between the two germline ends. The CDR3 length is 14 residues. Germline V gene data show CDR1 as SGHVT and CDR2 as SQSDAQ. The CDR3 region has the DNA TGTGCCAGCAGCTTAGAGGGGAGGGGAAACACCATATATTTT. Translating gives CASSLEGRGNTIYF.

This chain connects TRBV27 to TRBJ1-6; D is perhaps TRBD1 (5 bases). The CDR3 has 15 amino acids. Per germline, CDR1 MNHEY and CDR2 SMNVEV (reference sequence). The V and J ends lost 5 bases and 7 bases respectively, with 15 bases between them. CDR3 sequence: CASSQRRGGNSPLHF. Written as DNA, the CDR3 is TGTGCCAGCAGTCAACGGAGGGGCGGGAATTCACCCCTCCACTTT.

This clone was seen a few times. The CDR3 DNA reads as TGTGCCAGTACCCCGACAAGCCAGGGAGAAAAACTGTTTTTT. This translates into CASTPTSQGEKLFF. The rearrangement uses TRBV19 and TRBJ1-4; possibly TRBD1 for D (5 bases). The CDR3 consists of 14 residues. Germline V lookup: CDR1 LNHDA, CDR2 SQIVND (reference sequence). The V end lost 7 bases, the J end lost 8 bases, and 17 bases lay between the germline ends.